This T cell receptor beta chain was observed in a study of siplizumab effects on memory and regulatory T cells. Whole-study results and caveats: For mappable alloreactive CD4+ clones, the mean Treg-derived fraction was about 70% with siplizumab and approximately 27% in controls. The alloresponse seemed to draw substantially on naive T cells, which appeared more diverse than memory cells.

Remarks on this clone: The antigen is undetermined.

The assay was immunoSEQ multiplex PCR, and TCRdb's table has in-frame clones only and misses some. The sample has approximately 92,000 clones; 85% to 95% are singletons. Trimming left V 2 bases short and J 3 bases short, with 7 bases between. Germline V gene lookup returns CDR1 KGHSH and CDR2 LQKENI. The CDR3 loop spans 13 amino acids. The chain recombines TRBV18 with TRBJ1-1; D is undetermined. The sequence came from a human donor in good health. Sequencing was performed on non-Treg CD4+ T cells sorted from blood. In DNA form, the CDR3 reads TGTGCCAGCTCACCATCCTTCGACACTGAAGCTTTCTTT. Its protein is CASSPSFDTEAFF.